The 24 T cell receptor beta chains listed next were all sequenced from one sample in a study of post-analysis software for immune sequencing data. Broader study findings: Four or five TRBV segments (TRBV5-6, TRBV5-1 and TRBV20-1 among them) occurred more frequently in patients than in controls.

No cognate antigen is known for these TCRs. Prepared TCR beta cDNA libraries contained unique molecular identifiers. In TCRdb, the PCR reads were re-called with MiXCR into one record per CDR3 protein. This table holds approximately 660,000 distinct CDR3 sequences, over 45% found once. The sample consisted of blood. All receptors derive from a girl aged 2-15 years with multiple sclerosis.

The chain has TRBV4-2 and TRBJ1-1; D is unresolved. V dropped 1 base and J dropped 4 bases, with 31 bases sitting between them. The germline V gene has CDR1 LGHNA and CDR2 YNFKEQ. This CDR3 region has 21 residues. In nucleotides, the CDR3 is TGTGCCAGCAGCCAAGTGCCCCCCACTCCTTTTTCCGACTCGCCGATCACTGAAGCTTTCTTT. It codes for CASSQVPPTPFSDSPITEAFF.

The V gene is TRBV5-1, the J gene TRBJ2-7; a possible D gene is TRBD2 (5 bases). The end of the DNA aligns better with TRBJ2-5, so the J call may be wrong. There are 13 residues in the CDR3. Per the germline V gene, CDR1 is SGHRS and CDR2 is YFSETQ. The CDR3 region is CASSLGETETQYF. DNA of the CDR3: TGCGCCAGCAGCTTGGGGGAGACAGAGACCCAGTACTTC.

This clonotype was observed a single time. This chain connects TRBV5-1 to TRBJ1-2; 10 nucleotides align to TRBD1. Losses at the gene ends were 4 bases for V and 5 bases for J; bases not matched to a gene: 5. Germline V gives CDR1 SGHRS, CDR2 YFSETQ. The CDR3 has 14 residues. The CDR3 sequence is CASSVGQGEYGYTF. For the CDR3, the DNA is TGCGCCAGCAGCGTAGGACAGGGGGAGTATGGCTACACCTTC.

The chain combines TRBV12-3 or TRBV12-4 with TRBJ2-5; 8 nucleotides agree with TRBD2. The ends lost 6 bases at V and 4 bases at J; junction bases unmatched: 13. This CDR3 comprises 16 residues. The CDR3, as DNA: TGTGCCAGCAGGTCCCAGAGGGCGGGGGGTCGAGAGACCCAGTACTTC. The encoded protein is CASRSQRAGGRETQYF.

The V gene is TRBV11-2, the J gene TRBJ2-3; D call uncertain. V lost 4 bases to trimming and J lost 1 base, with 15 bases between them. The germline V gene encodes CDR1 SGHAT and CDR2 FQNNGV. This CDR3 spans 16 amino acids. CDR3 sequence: CASSSSDSSGTDTQYF. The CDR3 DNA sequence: TGTGCCAGCAGCTCCTCCGACTCGTCTGGCACAGATACGCAGTATTTT.

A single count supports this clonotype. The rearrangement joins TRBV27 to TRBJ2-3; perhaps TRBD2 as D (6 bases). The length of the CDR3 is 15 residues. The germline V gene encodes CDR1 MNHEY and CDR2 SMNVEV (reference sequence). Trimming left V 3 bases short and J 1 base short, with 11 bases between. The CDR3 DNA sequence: TGTGCCAGCAGTTTCCGGACGGGAGGCACAGATACGCAGTATTTT. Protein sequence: CASSFRTGGTDTQYF.

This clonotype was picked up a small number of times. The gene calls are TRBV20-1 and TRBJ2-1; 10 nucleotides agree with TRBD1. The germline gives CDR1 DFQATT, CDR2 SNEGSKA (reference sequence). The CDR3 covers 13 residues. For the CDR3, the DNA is TGCAGGGGCGGCGGGACAGGGGTGGATGAGCAGTTCTTC. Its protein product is CRGGGTGVDEQFF.

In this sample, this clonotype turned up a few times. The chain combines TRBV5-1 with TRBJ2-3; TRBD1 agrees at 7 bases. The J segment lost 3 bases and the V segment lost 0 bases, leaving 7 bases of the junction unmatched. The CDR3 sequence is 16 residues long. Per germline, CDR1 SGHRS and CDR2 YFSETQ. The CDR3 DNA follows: TGCGCCAGCAGCTTGGCTACAGGGGTCGGTACAGATACGCAGTATTTT. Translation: CASSLATGVGTDTQYF.

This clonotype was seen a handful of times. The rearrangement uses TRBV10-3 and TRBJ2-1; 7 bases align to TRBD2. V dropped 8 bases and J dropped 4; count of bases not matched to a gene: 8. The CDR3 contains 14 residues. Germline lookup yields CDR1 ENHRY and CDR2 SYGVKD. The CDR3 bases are TGTGCCATCTGTCCCAGCGGGGAGTACAATGAGCAGTTCTTC. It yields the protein CAICPSGEYNEQFF.

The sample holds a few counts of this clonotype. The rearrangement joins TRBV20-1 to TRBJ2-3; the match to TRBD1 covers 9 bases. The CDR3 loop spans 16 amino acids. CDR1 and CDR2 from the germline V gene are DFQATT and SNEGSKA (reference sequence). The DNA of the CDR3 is TGCAGCGCTCCCCCCCGGGACAGGGAACGCACAGATACGCAGTATTTT. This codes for CSAPPRDRERTDTQYF.

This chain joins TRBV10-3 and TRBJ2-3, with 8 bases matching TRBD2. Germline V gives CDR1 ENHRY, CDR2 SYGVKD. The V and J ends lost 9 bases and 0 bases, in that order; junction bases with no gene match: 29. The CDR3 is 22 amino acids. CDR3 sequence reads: CAIIPQGSMYRGGPSSTDTQYF. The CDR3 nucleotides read TGTGCCATTATCCCCCAGGGATCGATGTACCGCGGGGGGCCTTCTAGCACAGATACGCAGTATTTT.

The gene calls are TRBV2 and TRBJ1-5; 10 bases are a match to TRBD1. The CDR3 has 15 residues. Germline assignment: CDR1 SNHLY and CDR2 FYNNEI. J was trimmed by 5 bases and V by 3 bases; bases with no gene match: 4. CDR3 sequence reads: CASSDSGQGYQPQHF. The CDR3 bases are TGTGCCAGCAGTGACTCGGGACAGGGGTATCAGCCCCAGCATTTT.

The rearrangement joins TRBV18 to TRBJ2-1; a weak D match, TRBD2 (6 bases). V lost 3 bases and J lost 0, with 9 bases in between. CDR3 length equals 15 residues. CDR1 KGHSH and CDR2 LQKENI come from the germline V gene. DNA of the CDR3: TGTGCCAGCTCACCGGTAGCGGACTCCTACAATGAGCAGTTCTTC. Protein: CASSPVADSYNEQFF.

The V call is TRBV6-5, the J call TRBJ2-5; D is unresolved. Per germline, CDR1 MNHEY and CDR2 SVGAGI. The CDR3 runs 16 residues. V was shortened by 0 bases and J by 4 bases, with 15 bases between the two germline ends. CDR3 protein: CASSYSLHLKIETQYF. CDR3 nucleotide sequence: TGTGCCAGCAGTTACTCCCTGCACCTGAAAATAGAGACCCAGTACTTC.

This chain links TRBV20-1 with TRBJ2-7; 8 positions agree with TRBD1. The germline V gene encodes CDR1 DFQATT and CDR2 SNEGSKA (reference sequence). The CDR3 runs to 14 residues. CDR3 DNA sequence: TGCAGCTCCCGGGTCCATGACAGGGGCAACGAGCAGTACTTC. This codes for CSSRVHDRGNEQYF.

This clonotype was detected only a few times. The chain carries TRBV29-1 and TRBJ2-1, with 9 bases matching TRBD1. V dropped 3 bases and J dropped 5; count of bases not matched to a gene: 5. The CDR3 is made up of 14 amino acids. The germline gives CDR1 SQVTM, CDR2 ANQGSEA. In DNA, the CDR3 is TGCAGCGTTGACGGGACAGGGTTGCACAATGAGCAGTTCTTC. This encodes CSVDGTGLHNEQFF.

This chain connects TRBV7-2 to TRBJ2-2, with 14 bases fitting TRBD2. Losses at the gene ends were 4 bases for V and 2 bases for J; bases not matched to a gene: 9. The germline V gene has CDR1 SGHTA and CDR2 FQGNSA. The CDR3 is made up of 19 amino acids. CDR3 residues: CASSWPRLAGGINTGELFF. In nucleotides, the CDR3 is TGTGCCAGCAGCTGGCCCCGACTAGCGGGGGGGATAAACACCGGGGAGCTGTTTTTT. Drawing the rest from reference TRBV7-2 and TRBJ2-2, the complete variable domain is GAGVSQSPSNKVTEKGKDVELRCDPISGHTALYWYRQSLGQGLEFLIYFQGNSAPDKSGLPSDRFSAERTGGSVSTLTIQRTQQEDSAVYLCASSWPRLAGGINTGELFFGEGSRLTVL.

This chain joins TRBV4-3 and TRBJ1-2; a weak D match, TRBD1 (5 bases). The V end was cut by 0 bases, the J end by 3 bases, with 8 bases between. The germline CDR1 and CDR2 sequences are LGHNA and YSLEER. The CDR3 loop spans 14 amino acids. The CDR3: CASSQDQGHYGYTF. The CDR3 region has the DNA TGCGCCAGCAGCCAAGATCAGGGCCACTATGGCTACACCTTC.

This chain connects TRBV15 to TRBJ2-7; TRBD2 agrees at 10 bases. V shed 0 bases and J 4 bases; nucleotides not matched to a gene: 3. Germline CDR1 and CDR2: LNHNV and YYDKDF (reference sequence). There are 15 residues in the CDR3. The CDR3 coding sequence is TGTGCCACCAGCAGAGATGGGACTAGCGCTTACGAGCAGTACTTC. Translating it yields CATSRDGTSAYEQYF.

The CDR3 loop is CASSLVSAAGGLNIQYF. The CDR3 DNA is TGTGCCAGCAGCTTGGTCTCGGCAGCGGGGGGGCTGAACATTCAGTACTTC. The V call is TRBV5-5, the J call TRBJ2-4; TRBD2 matches at 10 bases. Trimming at V came to 0 bases and at J to 7 bases, leaving 10 bases not matched to a gene. CDR1 SGHKS and CDR2 YYEKEE come from the germline V gene (reference sequence). The CDR3 totals 17 residues.

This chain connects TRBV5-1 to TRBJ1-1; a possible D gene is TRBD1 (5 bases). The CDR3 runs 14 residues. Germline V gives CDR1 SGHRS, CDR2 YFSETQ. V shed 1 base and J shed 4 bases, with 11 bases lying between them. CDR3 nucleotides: TGCGCCAGCAGCTTGTCAGGGTTCATCACTGAAGCTTTCTTT. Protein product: CASSLSGFITEAFF.

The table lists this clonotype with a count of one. CDR3 residues: CASSSPLGGRYEQYF. The CDR3 nucleotides read TGTGCCAGCAGCTCGCCGTTAGGCGGGCGTTACGAGCAGTACTTC. The chain joins TRBV7-2 to TRBJ2-4; a weak D match, TRBD2 (5 bases). The end of the DNA fits TRBJ2-7 better, so the J call may be wrong. The CDR3 runs 15 residues. Germline CDR1 and CDR2: SGHTA and FQGNSA.

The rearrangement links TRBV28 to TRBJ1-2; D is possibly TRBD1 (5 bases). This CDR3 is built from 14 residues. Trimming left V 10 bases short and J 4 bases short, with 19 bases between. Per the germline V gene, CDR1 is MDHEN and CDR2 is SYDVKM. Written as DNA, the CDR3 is TGTGCCACCTCAGAAGGGTTCGGGGGCTATGGCTACACCTTC. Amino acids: CATSEGFGGYGYTF.

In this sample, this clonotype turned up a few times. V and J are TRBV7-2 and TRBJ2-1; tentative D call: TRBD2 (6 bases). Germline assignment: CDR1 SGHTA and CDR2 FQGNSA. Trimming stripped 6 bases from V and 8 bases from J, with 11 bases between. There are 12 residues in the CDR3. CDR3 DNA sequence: TGTGCCAGCAGTTCGGCGGGGTATGAGCAGTTCTTC. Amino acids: CASSSAGYEQFF.